This T cell receptor (beta chain) was recovered during a study of cytotoxic CD8 clonotypes in ibrutinib-treated CLL. In the case of this clone: No antigen is known for it.

TCRdb's table, derived via immunoSEQ multiplex PCR, lists solely in-frame clones and lacks some. The data hold hundreds of thousands of clones, with 79% observed a single time. V lost 3 bases, J lost 5 bases, and 8 bases lay in between. This CDR3 contains 11 residues. Germline V gives CDR1 DFQATT, CDR2 SNEGSKA (reference sequence). Study results and limitations: T-cell clonality at baseline went above that of age-matched healthy donors and rose and fell with circulating CD8+ T-cell counts.

The rearrangement links TRBV20-1 to TRBJ2-7; a weak D match, TRBD1 (6 bases). The source is a human donor with chronic lymphocytic leukemia. Here the sequenced sample was PBMCs, taken after 12 months of ibrutinib treatment. In DNA, the CDR3 is TGCAGTGCTAGGGGACAAAACGAGCAGTACTTC. Encoded protein: CSARGQNEQYF.